These T cell receptor beta chains were read from a single sample in a study of cytomegalovirus exposure and HLA in healthy donors. Sequencing was performed with immunoSEQ multiplex PCR; in TCRdb, only in-frame clones are kept and a portion is missing. The sample consists of 120,000 or so clones, roughly four fifths of them appearing once. The sequenced sample consisted of PBMCs. The receptors come from a man aged 35 to 55 in good health and CMV-seronegative. The CDR3 runs from the conserved cysteine through the conserved F or W. The order of the fields is CDR3 protein, CDR3 DNA, V gene, J gene, D gene, clone size. D genes are given only for firm matches. Only part of the rows carry a size: once, few, many, or a class if the clone is expanded.

CDR3: CASSLDGQLYTEAFF; DNA: TGTGCCAGCAGCTTAGACGGACAGCTGTACACTGAAGCTTTCTTT; V: TRBV7-9; J: TRBJ1-1; D: -; size: -
CDR3: CASSQEPGTFTGELFF; DNA: TGCGCCAGCAGCCAAGAACCCGGGACTTTCACCGGGGAGCTGTTTTTT; V: TRBV4-3; J: TRBJ2-2; D: -; size: -
CDR3: CASSGKGALAGDTQYF; DNA: TGTGCCAGCAGTGGCAAGGGAGCCCTAGCGGGAGATACGCAGTATTTT; V: TRBV6-1; J: TRBJ2-3; D: TRBD2; size: -
CDR3: CASSGGTGFTEAFF; DNA: TGCGCCAGCAGCGGGGGGACAGGGTTCACTGAAGCTTTCTTT; V: TRBV5-1; J: TRBJ1-1; D: TRBD1; size: once
CDR3: CASSSAGAGNYGYTF; DNA: TGTGCCAGCAGTTCCGCGGGGGCAGGGAACTATGGCTACACCTTC; V: TRBV28; J: TRBJ1-2; D: -; size: -
CDR3: CASSVSVGTSGGRLETQYF; DNA: TGTGCCAGCAGCGTATCCGTGGGGACTAGCGGCGGGAGATTGGAGACCCAGTACTTC; V: TRBV9; J: TRBJ2-5; D: TRBD2; size: -
CDR3: CASSPGDRVSFEQYF; DNA: TGTGCCAGTAGCCCGGGGGACAGGGTTTCGTTCGAGCAGTACTTC; V: TRBV19; J: TRBJ2-7; D: TRBD1; size: -
CDR3: CSVVNRAATEAFF; DNA: TGCAGCGTTGTCAACAGGGCCGCGACTGAAGCTTTCTTT; V: TRBV29-1; J: TRBJ1-1; D: -; size: -
CDR3: CASSLLGGRIREQYF; DNA: TGTGCCAGCAGTTTATTAGGCGGGAGGATAAGGGAGCAGTACTTC; V: TRBV28; J: TRBJ2-7; D: TRBD2; size: few
CDR3: CASSFTSGPPDTQYF; DNA: TGTGCCAGCAGCTTTACTAGTGGCCCCCCAGATACGCAGTATTTT; V: TRBV5-4; J: TRBJ2-3; D: -; size: -
CDR3: CASSPQRQGGRGYTF; DNA: TGCGCCAGCAGCCCACAACGACAGGGGGGCCGTGGCTACACCTTC; V: TRBV4-3; J: TRBJ1-2; D: TRBD1; size: -
CDR3: CASSLPRDSTYNEQFF; DNA: TGCGCCAGCAGCTTACCCCGGGACAGCACCTACAATGAGCAGTTCTTC; V: TRBV5-1; J: TRBJ2-1; D: TRBD1; size: -
CDR3: CASSDGDRDVQLQHF; DNA: TGTGCCAGCAGCGACGGGGACAGGGATGTTCAGCTCCAGCATTTT; V: TRBV9; J: TRBJ1-5; D: TRBD1; size: -
CDR3: CASSFRTENTEAFF; DNA: TGTGCCAGCAGCTTCCGGACAGAGAACACTGAAGCTTTCTTT; V: TRBV9; J: TRBJ1-1; D: -; size: -
CDR3: CATSSGTVNTGELFF; DNA: TGTGCCACCAGCTCCGGGACAGTGAACACCGGGGAGCTGTTTTTT; V: TRBV15; J: TRBJ2-2; D: TRBD1; size: once
CDR3: CASSVASGGYNEQFF; DNA: TGTGCCAGCAGCGTCGCTAGCGGGGGTTACAATGAGCAGTTCTTC; V: TRBV9; J: TRBJ2-1; D: TRBD2; size: few
CDR3: CASSWTGDLDTGELFF; DNA: TGTGCCAGCAGCTGGACAGGCGATTTGGACACCGGGGAGCTGTTTTTT; V: TRBV7-2; J: TRBJ2-2; D: TRBD1; size: -
CDR3: CASILGGTGSYGYTF; DNA: TGTGCCAGTATCCTTGGCGGGACAGGTAGCTATGGCTACACCTTC; V: TRBV19; J: TRBJ1-2; D: TRBD1; size: -
CDR3: CAITPGRGSYEQYF; DNA: TGTGCCATCACCCCGGGGCGGGGTTCCTACGAGCAGTACTTC; V: TRBV10-3; J: TRBJ2-7; D: -; size: -
CDR3: CASSKRGRGDSPLHF; DNA: TGTGCCAGCAGCAAAAGGGGGCGCGGGGATTCACCCCTCCACTTT; V: TRBV9; J: TRBJ1-6; D: TRBD1; size: -
CDR3: CASSLRGGLNSQYF; DNA: TGTGCCAGCAGTTTACGGGGGGGACTAAACAGTCAGTACTTC; V: TRBV27; J: TRBJ2-4; D: TRBD2; size: -
CDR3: CASSVNSWDRREKLFF; DNA: TGTGCCAGCAGTGTAAATTCTTGGGACAGGAGGGAAAAACTGTTTTTT; V: TRBV6-1; J: TRBJ1-4; D: TRBD1; size: -
CDR3: CASSQDQLAGVADTQYF; DNA: TGTGCCAGCAGCCAAGATCAGTTAGCGGGAGTGGCAGATACGCAGTATTTT; V: TRBV4-2; J: TRBJ2-3; D: TRBD2; size: -
CDR3: CASSLAGSTNEKLFF; DNA: TGCGCCAGCAGCTTGGCCGGGTCAACTAATGAAAAACTGTTTTTT; V: TRBV5-1; J: TRBJ1-4; D: -; size: -
CDR3: CAWSSGSGNTIYF; DNA: TGTGCCTGGAGCTCGGGGTCTGGAAACACCATATATTTT; V: TRBV30; J: TRBJ1-3; D: -; size: -
CDR3: CAWRPSGGQETQYF; DNA: TGTGCCTGGAGACCAAGCGGGGGCCAAGAGACCCAGTACTTC; V: TRBV30; J: TRBJ2-5; D: TRBD2; size: -
CDR3: CASREGLAVTDTQYF; DNA: TGTGCCAGCAGGGAGGGACTAGCGGTTACAGATACGCAGTATTTT; V: TRBV2; J: TRBJ2-3; D: TRBD2; size: -
CDR3: CASSVGQGALMNTEAFF; DNA: TGTGCCAGCAGCGTAGGACAGGGTGCCCTCATGAACACTGAAGCTTTCTTT; V: TRBV2; J: TRBJ1-1; D: TRBD1; size: -
CDR3: CASSTGTGREKLFF; DNA: TGTGCCAGCAGTACCGGGACAGGGCGAGAAAAACTGTTTTTT; V: TRBV2; J: TRBJ1-4; D: TRBD1; size: -
CDR3: CASSDWTYNEQFF; DNA: TGTGCCAGTAGTGACTGGACCTACAATGAGCAGTTCTTC; V: TRBV19; J: TRBJ2-1; D: -; size: -
CDR3: CASSVLLGQGTEAFF; DNA: TGTGCCAGCAGTGTATTGCTAGGGCAGGGCACTGAAGCTTTCTTT; V: TRBV6-1; J: TRBJ1-1; D: -; size: -
CDR3: CASGQGAYEQYF; DNA: TGTGCCAGCGGGCAGGGGGCCTACGAGCAGTACTTC; V: TRBV7-8; J: TRBJ2-7; D: TRBD1; size: -
CDR3: CASSPPGEDFSYGYTF; DNA: TGTGCCAGCTCACCACCGGGAGAGGACTTTTCCTATGGCTACACCTTC; V: TRBV18; J: TRBJ1-2; D: -; size: few
CDR3: CAWSVTQGGGNTF; DNA: TGTGCCTGGAGTGTGACCCAGGGAGGGGGTAACACCTTC; V: TRBV30; J: TRBJ1-2; D: -; size: -
CDR3: CASLQFASGVHEQYF; DNA: TGCGCCAGCCTTCAGTTTGCTAGCGGGGTCCACGAGCAGTACTTC; V: TRBV10-2; J: TRBJ2-7; D: TRBD2; size: -
CDR3: CASSIVGGFGDSPLHF; DNA: TGTGCCAGTAGTATAGTAGGGGGATTTGGGGATTCACCCCTCCACTTT; V: TRBV19; J: TRBJ1-6; D: -; size: -
CDR3: CASSQTGGVNTEAFF; DNA: TGTGCCAGCAGCCAGACAGGGGGCGTGAACACTGAAGCTTTCTTT; V: TRBV9; J: TRBJ1-1; D: TRBD1; size: -
CDR3: CASSFVQGVNTEAFF; DNA: TGTGCCAGCAGCTTCGTACAGGGCGTGAACACTGAAGCTTTCTTT; V: TRBV7-2; J: TRBJ1-1; D: -; size: -
CDR3: CASSTFSGGSTDTQYF; DNA: TGTGCCAGCAGCACCTTTAGCGGGGGGAGCACAGATACGCAGTATTTT; V: TRBV9; J: TRBJ2-3; D: TRBD2; size: -
CDR3: CASSLVAGSTDTQYF; DNA: TGTGCCAGCAGCTTAGTGGCGGGAAGCACAGATACGCAGTATTTT; V: TRBV7-9; J: TRBJ2-3; D: -; size: -
CDR3: CASLDDYPLPEETQYF; DNA: TGTGCCAGCCTCGACGACTACCCCCTCCCCGAAGAGACCCAGTACTTC; V: TRBV28; J: TRBJ2-5; D: -; size: -
CDR3: CAWSPPSSYNSPLHF; DNA: TGTGCCTGGAGCCCTCCGAGCTCCTATAATTCACCCCTCCACTTT; V: TRBV30; J: TRBJ1-6; D: -; size: -
CDR3: CASSGTGGGGYTF; DNA: TGTGCCAGCAGCGGAACCGGCGGTGGTGGCTACACCTTC; V: TRBV9; J: TRBJ1-2; D: -; size: once
CDR3: CASSSPGTGYGYTF; DNA: TGTGCCAGCAGTTCTCCCGGGACAGGCTATGGCTACACCTTC; V: TRBV28; J: TRBJ1-2; D: TRBD1; size: -
CDR3: CASRESSGPYEQYF; DNA: TGTGCCAGCCGGGAGTCGTCAGGCCCCTACGAGCAGTACTTC; V: TRBV10-3; J: TRBJ2-7; D: -; size: -
CDR3: CASSLGGQGNSPLHF; DNA: TGCGCCAGCAGCTTGGGCGGACAGGGCAATTCACCCCTCCACTTT; V: TRBV5-1; J: TRBJ1-6; D: TRBD1; size: -
CDR3: CASSPNSASGVVF; DNA: TGTGCCAGCAGCCCTAACTCGGCTAGCGGGGTGGTCTTC; V: TRBV7-3; J: TRBJ2-1; D: TRBD2; size: few
CDR3: CASSPRLGSSYEQYF; DNA: TGTGCCAGCTCACCAAGGCTAGGTAGCTCCTACGAGCAGTACTTC; V: TRBV18; J: TRBJ2-7; D: -; size: -